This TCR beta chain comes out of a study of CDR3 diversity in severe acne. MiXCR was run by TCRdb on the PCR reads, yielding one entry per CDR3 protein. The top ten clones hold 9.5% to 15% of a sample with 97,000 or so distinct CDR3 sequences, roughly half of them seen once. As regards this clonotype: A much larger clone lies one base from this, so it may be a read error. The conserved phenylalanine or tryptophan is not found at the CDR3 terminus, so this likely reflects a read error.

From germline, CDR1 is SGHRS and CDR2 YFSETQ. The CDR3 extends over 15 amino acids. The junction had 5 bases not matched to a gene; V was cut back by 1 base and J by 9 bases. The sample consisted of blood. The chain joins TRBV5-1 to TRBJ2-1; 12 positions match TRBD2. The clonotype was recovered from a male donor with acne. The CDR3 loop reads CASSLRLAGVTEQFL. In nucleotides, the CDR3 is TGCGCCAGCAGCTTGAGACTAGCGGGAGTCACTGAGCAGTTCCTC.